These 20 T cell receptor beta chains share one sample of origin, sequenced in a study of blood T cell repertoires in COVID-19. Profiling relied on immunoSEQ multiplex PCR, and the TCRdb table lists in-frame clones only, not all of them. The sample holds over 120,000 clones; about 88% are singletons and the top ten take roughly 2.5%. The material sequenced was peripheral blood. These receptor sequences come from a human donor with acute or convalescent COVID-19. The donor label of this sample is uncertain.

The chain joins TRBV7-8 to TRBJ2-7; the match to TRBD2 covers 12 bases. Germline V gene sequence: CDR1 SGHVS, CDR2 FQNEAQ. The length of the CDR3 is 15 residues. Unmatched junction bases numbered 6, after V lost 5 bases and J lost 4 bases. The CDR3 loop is CASSPRTSGAYEQYF. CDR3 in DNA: TGTGCCAGCAGCCCGCGGACTAGCGGGGCTTACGAGCAGTACTTC.

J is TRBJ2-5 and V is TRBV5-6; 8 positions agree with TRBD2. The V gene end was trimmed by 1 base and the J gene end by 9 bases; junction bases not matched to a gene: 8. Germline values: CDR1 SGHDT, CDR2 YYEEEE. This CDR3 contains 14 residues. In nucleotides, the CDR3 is TGTGCCAGCAGCTTGCGACTAGCGTCGGTGTCCCAGTACTTC. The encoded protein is CASSLRLASVSQYF.

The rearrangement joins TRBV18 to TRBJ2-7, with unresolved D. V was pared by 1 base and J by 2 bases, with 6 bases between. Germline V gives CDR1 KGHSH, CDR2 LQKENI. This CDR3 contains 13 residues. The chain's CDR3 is CASSPQETYEQYF. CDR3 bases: TGTGCCAGCTCACCACAGGAGACCTACGAGCAGTACTTC.

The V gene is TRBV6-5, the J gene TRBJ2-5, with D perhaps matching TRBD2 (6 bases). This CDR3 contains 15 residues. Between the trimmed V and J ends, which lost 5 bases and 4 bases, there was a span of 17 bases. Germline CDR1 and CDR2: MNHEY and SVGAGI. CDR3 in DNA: TGTGCCAGCAGTACGGAGGGGCGGGCGGGAGAGACCCAGTACTTC. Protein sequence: CASSTEGRAGETQYF.

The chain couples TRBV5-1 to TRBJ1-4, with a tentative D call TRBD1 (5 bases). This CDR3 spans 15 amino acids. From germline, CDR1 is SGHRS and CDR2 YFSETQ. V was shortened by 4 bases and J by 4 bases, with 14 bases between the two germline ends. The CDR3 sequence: CASSGGTVGNEKLFF. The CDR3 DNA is TGCGCCAGCAGCGGAGGGACCGTAGGTAATGAAAAACTGTTTTTT.

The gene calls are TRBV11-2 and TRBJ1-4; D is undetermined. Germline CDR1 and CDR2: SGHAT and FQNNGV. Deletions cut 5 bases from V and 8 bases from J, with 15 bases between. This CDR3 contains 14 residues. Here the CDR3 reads CASSPSWTGEKLFF. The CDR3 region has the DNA TGTGCCAGCAGCCCTTCTTGGACTGGCGAAAAACTGTTTTTT.

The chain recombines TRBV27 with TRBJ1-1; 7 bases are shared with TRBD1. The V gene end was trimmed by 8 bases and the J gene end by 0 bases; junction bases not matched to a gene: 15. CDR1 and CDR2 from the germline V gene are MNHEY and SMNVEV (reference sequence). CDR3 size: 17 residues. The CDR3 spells CASRTNFGTAMNTEAFF. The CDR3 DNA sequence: TGTGCCAGCCGCACCAATTTCGGGACAGCCATGAACACTGAAGCTTTCTTT.

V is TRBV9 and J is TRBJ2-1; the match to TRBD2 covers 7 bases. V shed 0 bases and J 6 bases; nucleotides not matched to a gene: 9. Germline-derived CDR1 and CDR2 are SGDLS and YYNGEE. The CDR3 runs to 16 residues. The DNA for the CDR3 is TGTGCCAGCAGCGTAGCTCCGCGGGAGTTCGGCAATGAGCAGTTCTTC. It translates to CASSVAPREFGNEQFF.

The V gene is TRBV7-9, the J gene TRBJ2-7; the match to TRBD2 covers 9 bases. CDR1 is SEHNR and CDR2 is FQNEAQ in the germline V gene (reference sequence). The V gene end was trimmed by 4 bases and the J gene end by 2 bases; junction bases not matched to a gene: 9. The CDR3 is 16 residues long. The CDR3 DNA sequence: TGTGCCAGCAGCTCATCTATAGCGGGGGAGACCTACGAGCAGTACTTC. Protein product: CASSSSIAGETYEQYF.

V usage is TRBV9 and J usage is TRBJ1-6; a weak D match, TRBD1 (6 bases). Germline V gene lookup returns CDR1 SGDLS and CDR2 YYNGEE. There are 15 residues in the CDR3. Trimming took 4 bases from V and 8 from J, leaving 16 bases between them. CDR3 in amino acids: CASSLRQDWDSPLHF. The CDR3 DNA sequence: TGTGCCAGCAGCTTGAGACAGGATTGGGATTCACCCCTCCACTTT. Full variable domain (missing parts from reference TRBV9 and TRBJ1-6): DSGVTQTPKHLITATGQRVTLRCSPRSGDLSVYWYQQSLDQGLQFLIQYYNGEERAKGNILERFSAQQFPDLHSELNLSSLELGDSALYFCASSLRQDWDSPLHFGNGTRLTVT.

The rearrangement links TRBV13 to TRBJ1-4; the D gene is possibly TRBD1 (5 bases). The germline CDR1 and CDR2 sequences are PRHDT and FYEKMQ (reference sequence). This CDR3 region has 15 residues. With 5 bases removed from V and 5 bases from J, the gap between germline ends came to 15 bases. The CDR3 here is CASSAPQGRNEKLFF. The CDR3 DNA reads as TGTGCCAGCAGCGCACCCCAGGGTAGGAATGAAAAACTGTTTTTT. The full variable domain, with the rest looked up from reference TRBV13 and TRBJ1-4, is AAGVIQSPRHLIKEKRETATLKCYPIPRHDTVYWYQQGPGQDPQFLISFYEKMQSDKGSIPDRFSAQQFSDYHSELNMSSLELGDSALYFCASSAPQGRNEKLFFGSGTQLSVL.

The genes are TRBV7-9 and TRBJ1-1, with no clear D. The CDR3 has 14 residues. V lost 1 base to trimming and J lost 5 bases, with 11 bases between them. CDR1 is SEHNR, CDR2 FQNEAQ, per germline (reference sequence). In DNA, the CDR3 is TGTGCCAGCAGCTTAGAGTCGGGGAGTACTGAAGCTTTCTTT. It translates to CASSLESGSTEAFF.

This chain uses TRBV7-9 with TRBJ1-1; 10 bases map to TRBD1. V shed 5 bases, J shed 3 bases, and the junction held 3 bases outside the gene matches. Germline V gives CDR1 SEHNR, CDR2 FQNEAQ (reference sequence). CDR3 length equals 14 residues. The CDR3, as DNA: TGTGCCAGCAGCATGACAGGGGGCTACACTGAAGCTTTCTTT. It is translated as CASSMTGGYTEAFF.

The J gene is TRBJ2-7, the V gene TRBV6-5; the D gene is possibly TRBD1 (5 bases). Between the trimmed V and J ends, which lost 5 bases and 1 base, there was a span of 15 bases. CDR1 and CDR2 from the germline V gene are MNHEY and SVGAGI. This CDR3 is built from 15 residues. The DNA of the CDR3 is TGTGCCAGCAGTATAACGCCACAGGAATCCTACGAGCAGTACTTC. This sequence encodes CASSITPQESYEQYF.

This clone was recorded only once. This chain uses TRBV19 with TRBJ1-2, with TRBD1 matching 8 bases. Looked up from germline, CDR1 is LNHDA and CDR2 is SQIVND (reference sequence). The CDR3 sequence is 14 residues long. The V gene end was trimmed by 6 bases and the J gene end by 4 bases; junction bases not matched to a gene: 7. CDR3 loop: CASSNPGQVYGYTF. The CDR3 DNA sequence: TGTGCCAGTAGCAATCCGGGACAGGTCTATGGCTACACCTTC.

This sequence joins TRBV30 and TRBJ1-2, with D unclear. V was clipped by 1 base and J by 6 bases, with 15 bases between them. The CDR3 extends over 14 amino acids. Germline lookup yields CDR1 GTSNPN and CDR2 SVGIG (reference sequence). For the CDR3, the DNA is TGTGCCTGGAGTGCCCCTCCGCGGTGGCATGGCTACACCTTC. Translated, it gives CAWSAPPRWHGYTF.

This CDR3 reads CASSGTSGGYNEQFF. The CDR3 region has the DNA TGTGCCAGCAGCGGCACTAGCGGGGGCTACAATGAGCAGTTCTTC. V and J are TRBV9 and TRBJ2-1; TRBD2 aligns across 11 bases. Losses at the gene ends were 3 bases for V and 3 bases for J; bases not matched to a gene: 2. The CDR3 runs to 15 residues. Per the germline V gene, CDR1 is SGDLS and CDR2 is YYNGEE.

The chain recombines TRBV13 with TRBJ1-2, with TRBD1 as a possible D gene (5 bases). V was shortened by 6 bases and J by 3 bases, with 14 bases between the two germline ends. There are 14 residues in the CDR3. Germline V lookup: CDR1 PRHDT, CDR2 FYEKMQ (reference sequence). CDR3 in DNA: TGTGCCAGCAGATCGCGGGGGTCGTACTATGGCTACACCTTC. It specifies CASRSRGSYYGYTF.

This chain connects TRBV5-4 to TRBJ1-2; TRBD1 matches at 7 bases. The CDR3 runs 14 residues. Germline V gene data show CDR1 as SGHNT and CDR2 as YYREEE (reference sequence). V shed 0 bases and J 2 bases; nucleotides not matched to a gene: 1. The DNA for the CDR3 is TGTGCCAGCAGCTTGGAACAGGGGAACTATGGCTACACCTTC. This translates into CASSLEQGNYGYTF.

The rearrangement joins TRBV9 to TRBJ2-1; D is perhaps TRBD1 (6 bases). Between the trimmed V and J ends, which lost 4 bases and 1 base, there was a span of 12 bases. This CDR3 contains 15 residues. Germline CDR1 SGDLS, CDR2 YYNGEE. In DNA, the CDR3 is TGTGCCAGCAGCCCCCAGGGGCAATCCTACAATGAGCAGTTCTTC. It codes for CASSPQGQSYNEQFF.